This T cell receptor (beta chain) stems from a study of beta chain features in type 1 diabetes. CDR3 length: 16 amino acids. Germline V gene data show CDR1 as GTSNPN and CDR2 as SVGIG (reference sequence). V lost 0 bases to trimming and J lost 4 bases, with 17 bases between them. Reverse transcribing all isolated RNA meant expressed TCRB transcripts were sequenced. The average read count of naive, central memory and regulatory T cell samples was some 3.5 million. Some clones are missing from TCRdb's copy, which holds only in-frame ones; the method was immunoSEQ multiplex PCR. Here the sample spans about 230,000 clones, 9% to 10% being singletons.

J is TRBJ2-3 and V is TRBV30; the D gene is possibly TRBD2 (6 bases). The TCR comes from a woman in her late teens or twenties in good health. Sequenced input: naive CD4+ T cells from blood. The CDR3 protein is CAWSVEGLILPDTQYF. CDR3 nucleotide sequence: TGTGCCTGGAGTGTAGAGGGACTCATTTTACCAGATACGCAGTATTTT. Variable domain in full (rest from reference TRBV30 and TRBJ2-3): SQTIHQWPATLVQPVGSPLSLECTVEGTSNPNLYWYRQAAGRGLQLLFYSVGIGQISSEVPQNLSASRPQDRQFILSSKKLLLSDSGFYLCAWSVEGLILPDTQYFGPGTRLTVL.